A selection of T cell receptor beta chains follows, all from one sample in a study of beta chain features in type 1 diabetes. Sequencing used immunoSEQ multiplex PCR; TCRdb keeps in-frame clones, though not all of them. The sample records about 180,000 clones, 10% to 15% being singletons. Material: central memory CD4+ T cells from blood. The receptors stem from a woman under 30 in good health. The CDR3 runs from the conserved cysteine through the conserved F or W. Each record gives: J gene, D gene, clone size, V gene, CDR3 protein, CDR3 DNA. The D gene is left open where the match is weak. Expanded clones get a size class; other rows say once, few or many, or leave the size out.

J: TRBJ1-2
D: -
size: -
V: TRBV5-1
CDR3: CASSERWSKPNYGYTF
DNA: TGCGCCAGCAGCGAGAGGTGGTCGAAACCCAACTATGGCTACACCTTC

J: TRBJ2-1
D: -
size: few
V: TRBV5-4
CDR3: CASSQDTGARNEQFF
DNA: TGCGCCAGCAGCCAAGATACGGGAGCCAGGAATGAGCAGTTCTTC

J: TRBJ1-2
D: TRBD1
size: -
V: TRBV14
CDR3: CASSLRTGVDYGYTF
DNA: TGTGCCAGCAGCTTACGGACAGGGGTGGACTATGGCTACACCTTC

J: TRBJ2-3
D: TRBD2
size: -
V: TRBV25-1
CDR3: CASNTGLARETQYF
DNA: TGTGCCAGCAATACCGGACTAGCACGGGAGACGCAGTATTTT

J: TRBJ2-2
D: TRBD1
size: -
V: TRBV7-9
CDR3: CASSPWTGANTGELFF
DNA: TGTGCCAGCAGCCCGTGGACAGGGGCGAACACCGGGGAGCTGTTTTTT

J: TRBJ2-2
D: TRBD1
size: few
V: TRBV5-1
CDR3: CASSLQTGASGELFF
DNA: TGCGCCAGCAGCTTACAAACAGGGGCTTCCGGGGAGCTGTTTTTT

J: TRBJ2-1
D: TRBD1
size: -
V: TRBV9
CDR3: CASSEDRGSYNEQFF
DNA: TGTGCCAGCAGCGAGGACAGGGGCTCCTACAATGAGCAGTTCTTC

J: TRBJ2-5
D: -
size: few
V: TRBV27
CDR3: CASSLNTVSGETQYF
DNA: TGTGCCAGCAGTTTAAATACGGTCTCGGGAGAGACCCAGTACTTC

J: TRBJ2-4
D: TRBD1
size: -
V: TRBV28
CDR3: CASSGTGKANIQYF
DNA: TGTGCCAGCAGCGGGACAGGGAAAGCAAACATTCAGTACTTC

J: TRBJ1-1
D: -
size: few
V: TRBV5-4
CDR3: CASSRDIFSGAGAEAFF
DNA: TGTGCCAGCAGCAGGGATATATTTTCAGGGGCGGGCGCTGAAGCTTTCTTT

J: TRBJ2-7
D: TRBD1
size: -
V: TRBV28
CDR3: CASSSMQGAREQYF
DNA: TGTGCCAGCAGTTCGATGCAGGGGGCGAGGGAGCAGTACTTC

J: TRBJ2-2
D: TRBD2
size: -
V: TRBV7-2
CDR3: CASSPPGLAGVTGELFF
DNA: TGTGCCAGCAGCCCCCCGGGACTAGCGGGAGTAACCGGGGAGCTGTTTTTT

J: TRBJ2-5
D: TRBD2
size: few
V: TRBV29-1
CDR3: CSVARLAGEWETQYF
DNA: TGCAGCGTCGCCAGACTAGCGGGAGAGTGGGAGACCCAGTACTTC

J: TRBJ2-7
D: -
size: few
V: TRBV6-5
CDR3: CASSYQQGRGSYEQYF
DNA: TGTGCCAGCAGTTACCAACAGGGACGTGGGTCCTACGAGCAGTACTTC

J: TRBJ1-1
D: -
size: -
V: TRBV9
CDR3: CASSPQVGNTEAFF
DNA: TGTGCCAGCAGCCCTCAGGTCGGGAACACTGAAGCTTTCTTT

J: TRBJ2-1
D: -
size: -
V: TRBV21-1
CDR3: CASSVGDEQFF
DNA: TGTGCCAGCAGCGTGGGAGATGAGCAGTTCTTC

J: TRBJ1-1
D: -
size: -
V: TRBV5-4
CDR3: CASSLSQANLEAFF
DNA: TGTGCCAGCAGCTTAAGCCAGGCAAACCTTGAAGCTTTCTTT

J: TRBJ2-1
D: TRBD2
size: -
V: TRBV5-1
CDR3: CASSFQPTSGRGNEQFF
DNA: TGCGCCAGCAGCTTTCAACCGACTAGCGGGAGGGGAAATGAGCAGTTCTTC

J: TRBJ2-7
D: -
size: -
V: TRBV29-1
CDR3: CSLGREQENYEQYF
DNA: TGCAGCCTGGGCCGGGAGCAGGAGAACTACGAGCAGTACTTC

J: TRBJ1-4
D: -
size: -
V: TRBV5-4
CDR3: CASSRGGPTNEKLFF
DNA: TGTGCCAGCAGCCGCGGAGGTCCCACTAATGAAAAACTGTTTTTT

J: TRBJ2-1
D: TRBD1
size: -
V: TRBV2
CDR3: CASSKGQGVYNEQFF
DNA: TGTGCCAGCAGTAAGGGACAGGGCGTATACAATGAGCAGTTCTTC

J: TRBJ2-3
D: -
size: -
V: TRBV6-6
CDR3: CASSHRDSIDTQYF
DNA: TGTGCCAGCAGTCATCGGGACTCCATAGATACGCAGTATTTT

J: TRBJ2-1
D: TRBD2
size: -
V: TRBV9
CDR3: CASSVGDSGRLVYNEQFF
DNA: TGTGCCAGCAGCGTAGGGGATAGCGGGAGGTTAGTCTACAATGAGCAGTTCTTC

J: TRBJ2-1
D: TRBD2
size: -
V: TRBV7-9
CDR3: CASSLGLAGVYAYNEQFF
DNA: TGTGCCAGCAGCTTGGGCCTAGCGGGAGTCTACGCCTACAATGAGCAGTTCTTC

J: TRBJ1-1
D: -
size: -
V: TRBV9
CDR3: CASSVGRRQKNTEAFF
DNA: TGTGCCAGCAGCGTAGGGAGACGACAGAAGAACACTGAAGCTTTCTTT

J: TRBJ1-2
D: TRBD1
size: few
V: TRBV30
CDR3: CAWGTGNGYTF
DNA: TGTGCCTGGGGGACAGGGAATGGCTACACCTTC

J: TRBJ2-1
D: TRBD1
size: -
V: TRBV6-5
CDR3: CASSYDRGNGEQFF
DNA: TGTGCCAGCAGTTATGACAGGGGGAATGGAGAGCAGTTCTTC

J: TRBJ2-7
D: -
size: many
V: TRBV30
CDR3: CAWSASGYEQYF
DNA: TGTGCCTGGAGTGCGAGCGGGTACGAGCAGTACTTC

J: TRBJ2-1
D: -
size: -
V: TRBV5-4
CDR3: CASSLGLRLNEQFF
DNA: TGTGCCAGCAGCTTGGGACTTCGTCTCAATGAGCAGTTCTTC

J: TRBJ2-1
D: -
size: many
V: TRBV14
CDR3: CASMGLGSYNEQFF
DNA: TGTGCCAGCATGGGACTGGGCTCCTACAATGAGCAGTTCTTC

J: TRBJ2-1
D: TRBD2
size: -
V: TRBV29-1
CDR3: CSVRLAGDLEQFF
DNA: TGCAGCGTCCGACTAGCGGGAGACCTTGAGCAGTTCTTC

J: TRBJ2-2
D: -
size: few
V: TRBV7-3
CDR3: CASSSGGRRGTGELFF
DNA: TGTGCCAGCAGCTCCGGGGGGCGGCGAGGCACCGGGGAGCTGTTTTTT

J: TRBJ1-5
D: -
size: -
V: TRBV6-6
CDR3: CATHRRGENSNQPQHF
DNA: TGTGCCACCCATCGCAGGGGCGAGAATAGCAATCAGCCCCAGCATTTT